This T cell receptor beta chain was found in a study of memory CD4+ T cells and cytomegalovirus serostatus. Study-level findings and limits: CD4+ memory repertoires contained 67 of 164 reported CMV TCRbeta sequences.

With respect to this clone: The antigen is undetermined.

The sort gate was single viable CD3+CD4+CD8-CD45RO+ cells for memory CD4+ T cells. After thawing, CD4+ T cells were positively selected. The method was immunoSEQ multiplex PCR; TCRdb's version includes in-frame clones alone and lacks a portion of them. The table includes about 50,000 clones, 82% detected once. The clonotype originates from an adult in good health and CMV-seronegative. Sample: memory CD4+ T cells from blood.

The CDR3 is CSVEPLRRGETQYF. DNA for the CDR3: TGCAGCGTTGAACCCCTCCGCAGGGGAGAGACCCAGTACTTC. V usage is TRBV29-1 and J usage is TRBJ2-5; D might be TRBD1 (6 bases). The V and J ends lost 2 bases and 4 bases respectively, with 14 bases between them. The CDR3 is made up of 14 amino acids. The germline V gene has CDR1 SQVTM and CDR2 ANQGSEA.